What follows are 10 T cell receptor beta chains derived from one specimen sequenced in a study of radiation and T cells in renal cell carcinoma. Time point here: baseline pretreatment blood. Treatment described: 15 Gy SBRT to primary tumor, nephrectomy 4 weeks later. TCRdb's copy holds only in-frame clones and misses some; the assay was immunoSEQ multiplex PCR. Of about 59,000 clones in the sample, roughly three quarters were seen once. Source: blood, taken from a patient whose treatment included radiotherapy and nephrectomy. The receptors shown here come from a man aged 55 to 70 with renal cell carcinoma.

CDR3 residues: CASSLDWVRARGQETQYF. CDR3 coding DNA: TGTGCCAGCAGCTTGGACTGGGTCCGGGCCCGGGGGCAAGAGACCCAGTACTTC. The chain links TRBV7-2 to TRBJ2-5; D perhaps matches TRBD2 (6 bases). Deletions cut 3 bases from V and 2 bases from J, with 22 bases between. The germline gives CDR1 SGHTA, CDR2 FQGNSA. The CDR3 extends over 18 amino acids.

This rearrangement joins TRBV14 to TRBJ1-4, with 8 bases aligning to TRBD1. Germline V gene data show CDR1 as SGHDN and CDR2 as FVKESK. This CDR3 has 14 amino acids. V was clipped by 4 bases and J by 7 bases; unmatched bases: 5. The chain's CDR3 is CASSRQGISEKLFF. In nucleotides, the CDR3 is TGTGCCAGCAGCCGACAGGGGATAAGTGAAAAACTGTTTTTT.

The CDR3 region is CASSLSGGRDEQYV. The DNA of the CDR3 is TGTGCCAGCAGCTTGAGCGGCGGACGTGACGAGCAGTACGTC. This rearrangement joins TRBV7-9 to TRBJ2-7; D is perhaps TRBD2 (5 bases). The CDR3 totals 14 residues. V was clipped by 3 bases and J by 5 bases, with 14 bases between them. Per germline, CDR1 SEHNR and CDR2 FQNEAQ (reference sequence).

The rearrangement joins TRBV30 to TRBJ1-2, with a tentative D call TRBD1 (5 bases). Trimming cost V 0 bases and J 2 bases, with 10 bases left between them. Germline V gives CDR1 GTSNPN, CDR2 SVGIG (reference sequence). The CDR3 totals 14 residues. The CDR3 is CAWSVWGGNYGYTF. The CDR3 nucleotides are TGTGCCTGGAGTGTATGGGGCGGCAACTATGGCTACACCTTC.

The gene calls are TRBV7-8 and TRBJ1-1, with D perhaps matching TRBD1 (6 bases). The CDR3 extends over 14 amino acids. The V gene's germline CDR1 is SGHVS and CDR2 FQNEAQ. V was trimmed by 1 base and J by 4 bases, leaving 10 bases between them. CDR3 in amino acids: CASSLDRGTTEAFF. In DNA, the CDR3 is TGTGCCAGCAGCTTAGATAGGGGGACCACTGAAGCTTTCTTT.

This clone was detected once. The chain couples TRBV7-2 to TRBJ1-2; no clear D gene. V was pared by 1 base and J by 2 bases, with 11 bases between. Germline CDR1 reads SGHTA; CDR2 reads FQGNSA. The CDR3 has 15 residues. The CDR3 nucleotides read TGTGCCAGCAGCTTAGTCGCACAGCACAACTATGGCTACACCTTC. This encodes CASSLVAQHNYGYTF.

The genes are TRBV7-8 and TRBJ2-1, with 10 bases matching TRBD2. The CDR3 is 18 residues long. Germline CDR1 and CDR2: SGHVS and FQNEAQ. The ends lost 6 bases at V and 1 base at J; junction bases unmatched: 12. The CDR3 DNA reads TGTGCCAGCAGACTAGGGGGTAGCGGGAGGTTTTCCTACAATGAGCAGTTCTTC. Protein sequence: CASRLGGSGRFSYNEQFF.

V usage is TRBV19 and J usage is TRBJ2-1; the match to TRBD2 covers 8 bases. The J segment lost 9 bases and the V segment lost 8 bases, leaving 12 bases of the junction unmatched. This CDR3 region has 14 residues. Germline V gene data show CDR1 as LNHDA and CDR2 as SQIVND (reference sequence). For the CDR3, the DNA is TGTGCCAGTTCTTCTGGCGGGAGGCGAGGTGAGCAGTTCTTC. This translates into CASSSGGRRGEQFF.

This clone was seen a few times. The rearrangement joins TRBV6-1 to TRBJ1-6; D is ambiguous. This CDR3 has 14 amino acids. CDR1 and CDR2 (germline): MNHNS, SASEGT. Trimming removed 8 bases at V and 3 bases at J, with 11 bases between. CDR3 nucleotides: TGTGCCAGCTCCTTACCGGACTATAATTCACCCCTCCACTTT. This encodes CASSLPDYNSPLHF.

The genes are TRBV5-1 and TRBJ1-4; TRBD1 matches 8 bases. The length of the CDR3 is 14 residues. Germline CDR1 is SGHRS and CDR2 is YFSETQ. With 3 bases clipped from V and 8 bases from J, the junction kept 6 bases outside the gene matches. Written as DNA, the CDR3 is TGCGCCAGCAGCTCACAGGGGGTTGGGGAAAAACTGTTTTTT. Translating gives CASSSQGVGEKLFF.